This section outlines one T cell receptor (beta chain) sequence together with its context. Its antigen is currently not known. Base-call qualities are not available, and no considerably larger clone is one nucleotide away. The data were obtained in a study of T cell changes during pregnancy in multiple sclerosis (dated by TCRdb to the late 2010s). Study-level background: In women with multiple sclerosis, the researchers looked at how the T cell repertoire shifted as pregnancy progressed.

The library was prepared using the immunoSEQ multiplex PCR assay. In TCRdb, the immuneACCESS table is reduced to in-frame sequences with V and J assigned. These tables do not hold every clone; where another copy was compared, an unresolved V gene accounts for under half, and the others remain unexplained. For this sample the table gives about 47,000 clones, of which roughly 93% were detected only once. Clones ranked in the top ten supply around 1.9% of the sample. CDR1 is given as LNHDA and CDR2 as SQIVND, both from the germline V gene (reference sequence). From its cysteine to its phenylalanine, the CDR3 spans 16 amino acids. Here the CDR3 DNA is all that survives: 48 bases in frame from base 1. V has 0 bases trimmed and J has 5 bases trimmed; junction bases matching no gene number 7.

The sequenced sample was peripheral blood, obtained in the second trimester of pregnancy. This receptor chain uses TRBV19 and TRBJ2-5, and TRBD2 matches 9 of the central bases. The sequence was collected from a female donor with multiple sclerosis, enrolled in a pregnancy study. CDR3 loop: CASSIDGAGGEETQYF. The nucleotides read TGTGCCAGTAGTATAGATGGCGCGGGAGGGGAGGAGACCCAGTACTTC.